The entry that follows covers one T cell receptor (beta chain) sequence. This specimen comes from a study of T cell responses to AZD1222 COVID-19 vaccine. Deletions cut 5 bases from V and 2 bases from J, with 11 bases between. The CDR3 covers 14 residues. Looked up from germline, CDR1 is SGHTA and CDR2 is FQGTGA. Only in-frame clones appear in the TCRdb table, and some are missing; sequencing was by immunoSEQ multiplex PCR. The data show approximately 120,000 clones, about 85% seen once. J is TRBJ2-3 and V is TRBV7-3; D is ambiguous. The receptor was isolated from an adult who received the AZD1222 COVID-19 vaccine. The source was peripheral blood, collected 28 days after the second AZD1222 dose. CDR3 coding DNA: TGTGCCAGCAGCCTGCAAAGAGACACAGATACGCAGTATTTT. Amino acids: CASSLQRDTDTQYF.